This T cell receptor beta chain comes out of a study of STAT3 mutations in large granular lymphocyte leukemia. General study findings and limits: Every T-cell large granular lymphocyte leukemia patient had at least one immunodominant TCR beta clonotype.

Sequencing was performed with immunoSEQ multiplex PCR; in TCRdb, only in-frame clones are kept and a portion is missing. The sample consists of 1,500 to 2,000 clones, 67% of them appearing once. The germline gives CDR1 MNHEY, CDR2 SVGAGI. The CDR3 loop spans 13 amino acids. V lost 8 bases to trimming and J lost 6 bases, with 11 bases between them. This clone has more than one count but fewer than ten. Its specificity is unknown. What was sequenced was peripheral blood mononuclear cells. V is TRBV6-5 and J is TRBJ1-6; unclear D gene. This clonotype was sampled from a man aged 55 to 69 with T-cell large granular lymphocyte leukemia. Some clones in this sample may be carry-over from other donors' samples. The CDR3: CASGWTANSPLHF. The DNA for the CDR3 is TGTGCCAGCGGCTGGACGGCTAATTCACCCCTCCACTTT.